The 20 T cell receptor beta chains in this list originate from one sample, sequenced in a study of blood T cells in healthy people across ages. A sample-barcoded 5' primer and a J-beta primer mix were used in a second PCR of about 7 to 12 cycles. TCRdb passed the 5' RACE reads through MiXCR, listing each CDR3 protein once. The sample contains roughly 2 million distinct CDR3 sequences, 49% of which appear only once. Input material: blood. These receptors were taken from a woman in her 40s in good health.

The table lists this clonotype with a count of one. V gene TRBV7-2 combines with J gene TRBJ2-3; D may be TRBD1 or TRBD2 (5 bases each). Germline assignment: CDR1 SGHTA and CDR2 FQGNSA. Trimming cost V 1 base and J 0 bases, with 14 bases left between them. The CDR3 loop spans 17 amino acids. The DNA of the CDR3 is TGTGCCAGCAGCTTAGGCGGGTGGGGCACAAGCACAGATACGCAGTATTTT. This sequence encodes CASSLGGWGTSTDTQYF.

The genes are TRBV10-1 and TRBJ2-3; D unclear. CDR1 and CDR2 from the germline V gene are WNHNN and SYGVQD (reference sequence). With 8 bases removed from V and 6 bases from J, the gap between germline ends came to 15 bases. This CDR3 has 13 residues. CDR3: CASSGQIKDTQYF. The CDR3 DNA reads TGCGCCAGCTCAGGCCAGATCAAGGATACGCAGTATTTT.

A few counts support this clonotype. The chain links TRBV7-2 to TRBJ2-5; no firm D call. The CDR3 runs 15 residues. V was pared by 4 bases and J by 3 bases, with 15 bases between. CDR1 and CDR2 (germline): SGHTA, FQGNSA. The DNA of the CDR3 is TGTGCCAGCAGCTCGAGGCATGGGAAGGAAGAGACCCAGTACTTC. Protein sequence: CASSSRHGKEETQYF.

Only a few counts were recorded for this clonotype. This chain connects TRBV4-2 to TRBJ2-5; 9 positions match TRBD1. The CDR3 is 16 residues long. Germline-derived CDR1 and CDR2 are LGHNA and YNFKEQ. Losses at the gene ends were 3 bases for V and 4 bases for J; bases not matched to a gene: 9. The DNA for the CDR3 is TGTGCCAGCAGCCAGACCGCACCGGGACAGGGAGAGACCCAGTACTTC. The encoded protein is CASSQTAPGQGETQYF.

This clonotype showed up many times. This chain connects TRBV5-1 to TRBJ2-1; 7 bases line up with TRBD1. The CDR3 is 14 amino acids. With V trimmed by 4 bases and J by 2 bases, 3 bases remained unmatched. Germline V CDR1 and CDR2: SGHRS, YFSETQ. The CDR3 sequence is CASSQGQPYNEQFF. The CDR3 DNA follows: TGCGCCAGCAGCCAGGGACAGCCCTACAATGAGCAGTTCTTC.

In its sample, this clonotype was seen a few times. This chain uses TRBV29-1 with TRBJ1-4; a possible D gene is TRBD1 (5 bases). Germline loops: CDR1 SQVTM, CDR2 ANQGSEA. V shed 5 bases and J shed 0 bases, with 10 bases lying between them. This CDR3 is built from 14 residues. The CDR3 DNA follows: TGCAGCGTTCTACAGGACGCAACTAATGAAAAACTGTTTTTT. It encodes CSVLQDATNEKLFF.

The sample holds one count of this clonotype. This chain connects TRBV7-9 to TRBJ2-7; tentatively, D is TRBD1 (5 bases). There are 14 residues in the CDR3. The V gene's germline CDR1 is SEHNR and CDR2 FQNEAQ (reference sequence). The V end was cut by 5 bases, the J end by 0 bases, with 11 bases between. CDR3 DNA: TGTGCCAGCAGCGACTCAGGGTACTCCTACGAGCAGTACTTC. Translation: CASSDSGYSYEQYF.

This clonotype was seen a handful of times. The V and J genes are TRBV27 and TRBJ2-7; possible D gene TRBD1, 6 bases. CDR1 and CDR2 (germline): MNHEY, SMNVEV (reference sequence). Trimming cost V 0 bases and J 1 base, with 13 bases left between them. This CDR3 is 16 amino acids long. The CDR3 DNA follows: TGTGCCAGCAGTTTATCATCCGGGACACTTTCCTACGAGCAGTACTTC. Translated: CASSLSSGTLSYEQYF.

This clonotype has just a few counts. The J gene is TRBJ2-3, the V gene TRBV9; 11 nucleotides align to TRBD2. Germline trimming cut 3 bases from V and 1 base from J; bases unmatched to any gene: 7. The CDR3 has 17 residues. The germline gives CDR1 SGDLS, CDR2 YYNGEE. The CDR3 sequence is CASSGGASGGRTDTQYF. CDR3 coding DNA: TGTGCCAGCAGCGGGGGAGCTAGCGGGGGGCGCACAGATACGCAGTATTTT. Combining the CDR3 with reference TRBV9 and TRBJ2-3 gives the whole variable domain DSGVTQTPKHLITATGQRVTLRCSPRSGDLSVYWYQQSLDQGLQFLIQYYNGEERAKGNILERFSAQQFPDLHSELNLSSLELGDSALYFCASSGGASGGRTDTQYFGPGTRLTVL.

V gene TRBV6-2 or TRBV6-3 combines with J gene TRBJ2-4; weak D call: TRBD1 (5 bases). The V end was cut by 4 bases, the J end by 2 bases, with 12 bases between. The CDR3 is 15 residues long. Germline assignment: CDR1 MNHEY and CDR2 SVGEGT. This CDR3 is CASSSLDSSKNIQYF. Here the CDR3 DNA reads TGTGCCAGCAGTTCGCTCGACAGCTCCAAAAACATTCAGTACTTC.

The chain uses TRBV2 and TRBJ1-1; a weak D match, TRBD1 (5 bases). This CDR3 has 13 residues. Looked up from germline, CDR1 is SNHLY and CDR2 is FYNNEI. Deletions cut 1 base from V and 11 bases from J, with 14 bases between. The CDR3 here is CASSEESGARAFF. DNA for the CDR3: TGTGCCAGCAGTGAAGAATCTGGGGCTAGGGCTTTCTTT.

This clonotype was detected only a few times. The chain uses TRBV28 and TRBJ2-7; the match to TRBD2 covers 11 bases. Unmatched junction bases numbered 11, after V lost 6 bases and J lost 4 bases. CDR1 and CDR2 from the germline V gene are MDHEN and SYDVKM. The CDR3 is 16 amino acids. Written as DNA, the CDR3 is TGTGCCAGCAGCGAAGATAGCGGGGGGGTTGAATACGAGCAGTACTTC. This sequence encodes CASSEDSGGVEYEQYF.

CDR3 sequence: CASSQDWGDQPQHF. For the CDR3, the DNA is TGTGCCAGCAGCCAAGATTGGGGAGATCAGCCCCAGCATTTT. J is TRBJ1-5 and V is TRBV4-2, with D uncertain. CDR1 and CDR2 from the germline V gene are LGHNA and YNFKEQ. The CDR3 loop spans 14 amino acids. Trimming took 0 bases from V and 5 from J, leaving 8 bases between them.

This clonotype was observed a few times. The rearrangement links TRBV7-6 to TRBJ2-5; no reliable D call. Trimming removed 5 bases at V and 2 bases at J, with 9 bases between. Germline V gene lookup returns CDR1 SGHVS and CDR2 FNYEAQ. The CDR3 contains 13 residues. The CDR3 loop reads CASSVTRQETQYF. The CDR3 nucleotides are TGTGCCAGCAGCGTAACCCGGCAAGAGACCCAGTACTTC.

The V call is TRBV4-2, the J call TRBJ2-5; a possible D gene is TRBD2 (5 bases). This CDR3 comprises 13 residues. The V end was cut by 8 bases, the J end by 11 bases, with 21 bases between. From germline, CDR1 is LGHNA and CDR2 YNFKEQ. CDR3 sequence reads: CASGSGGYNEQYF. CDR3 bases: TGTGCCAGCGGCTCCGGAGGATACAATGAGCAGTACTTC.

CDR3 region: CASMGEPGDSFYEQYF. The CDR3 bases are TGTGCCAGCATGGGGGAACCAGGGGATTCCTTCTACGAGCAGTACTTC. This rearrangement joins TRBV6-1 to TRBJ2-7; tentative D call: TRBD1 (6 bases). The germline V gene encodes CDR1 MNHNS and CDR2 SASEGT. Deletions cut 7 bases from V and 3 bases from J, with 22 bases between. This CDR3 is 16 amino acids long.

This clonotype was counted a few times. The chain links TRBV7-9 to TRBJ2-1, with D possibly TRBD2 on 5 matching bases. CDR1 SEHNR and CDR2 FQNEAQ come from the germline V gene (reference sequence). The CDR3 has 17 residues. The V end was cut by 5 bases, the J end by 7 bases, with 24 bases between. The CDR3: CASSPRRADLARNEQFF. CDR3 DNA sequence: TGTGCCAGCAGCCCCCGCCGGGCGGACCTAGCTCGGAATGAGCAGTTCTTC.

The chain employs TRBV7-2 and TRBJ2-7, with 9 positions matching TRBD1. This CDR3 has 14 residues. The germline CDR1 and CDR2 sequences are SGHTA and FQGNSA. V shed 4 bases and J 4 bases; nucleotides not matched to a gene: 5. DNA for the CDR3: TGTGCCAGCAGCTACAACAGGGGGCGGTACGAGCAGTACTTC. This encodes CASSYNRGRYEQYF.

The chain carries TRBV4-2 and TRBJ2-6; D tentatively reads TRBD1 or TRBD2 (6 bases each). Germline lookup yields CDR1 LGHNA and CDR2 YNFKEQ. V lost 1 base and J 3 bases, leaving 13 bases between the germline ends. CDR3 length: 17 amino acids. As DNA, the CDR3 is TGTGCCAGCAGCCAAGTAGGGGGGAACCGTGGGGCCAACGTCCTGACTTTC. It codes for CASSQVGGNRGANVLTF.

V is TRBV4-3 and J is TRBJ2-7; D tentatively reads TRBD1 or TRBD2 (5 bases each). V was cut by 8 bases and J by 0 bases, with 14 bases left in between. Germline-derived CDR1 and CDR2 are LGHNA and YSLEER. CDR3 length equals 14 residues. In DNA, the CDR3 is TGCGCCAGCTTCTTGGGGGTCGGCTCCTACGAGCAGTACTTC. It yields the protein CASFLGVGSYEQYF.